This record concerns one T cell receptor beta chain sequence. This may be a read error, as it is one base from a much larger clone. The conserved phenylalanine or tryptophan is not found at the CDR3 terminus, so this likely reflects a read error. CDR1 is SNHLY, CDR2 FYNNEI, per germline. V shed 8 bases, J shed 3 bases, and the junction held 3 bases outside the gene matches. The CDR3 runs to 14 residues. This specimen belongs to a study of T cells in Graves' hyperthyroidism and ophthalmopathy. It was considered stable Graves' hyperthyroidism when ophthalmopathy did not progress within 18 months. Cells are PBMCs isolated from 9 to 10 ml of fresh blood. RNA transcripts yielded amplified TCR beta CDR3 regions. Carried out on the TCR CDR3, a first-round RT-PCR used the HTBI primer set. From the multiplex PCR reads, TCRdb called clonotypes with MiXCR, one entry per CDR3 protein. The sample holds nearly 750,000 distinct CDR3 sequences; 30% to 40% are singletons and the top ten take 31%.

The sample taken for sequencing was blood. The chain links TRBV2 to TRBJ2-7; 14 bases line up with TRBD2. This clonotype originated in a woman aged 40 to 55 with Graves' hyperthyroidism. The CDR3 here is CASLGTSGSYEQYL. CDR3 coding DNA: TGTGCCAGCTTGGGGACTAGCGGGAGCTACGAGCAGTACCTC.